This T cell receptor beta chain was profiled in a study of blood T cell repertoires in COVID-19. Study-level information: PBMCs, B-cell-depleted T cells, or T cells were the source of the cDNA or gDNA that made up the material.

Per the original data handling: The assay estimated nucleated cells by amplifying reference gene primers. Assay used: immunoSEQ multiplex PCR; TCRdb lists only in-frame clones, some missing. That table furnishes V, J and clone size, whereas the DNA furnished D and trimming. Of 250,000 to 350,000 clones listed, 87% are singletons. Looked up from germline, CDR1 is SGHNT and CDR2 is YYREEE (reference sequence). The ends lost 4 bases at V and 2 bases at J; junction bases unmatched: 1. The CDR3 sequence is 13 residues long. Input material: peripheral blood. The receptor comes from a woman between 50 and 59 years old who had recovered from COVID-19. The chain is built from TRBV5-4 and TRBJ2-7, with TRBD2 identical over 9 bases. The CDR3 is CASSLAGPYEQYF. The CDR3 bases are TGTGCCAGCAGCCTAGCGGGACCCTACGAGCAGTACTTC.